Below are 14 T cell receptor beta chains sequenced from a single sample in a study of T cells in Graves' hyperthyroidism and ophthalmopathy. RNA transcripts yielded amplified TCR beta CDR3 regions. In the first-round RT-PCR of the TCR CDR3, the HTBI primer set was used. TCRdb fed the multiplex PCR reads into MiXCR, producing one record per CDR3 protein. The table records fewer than 900,000 distinct CDR3 sequences, less than 20% of them present only once. The sequencing input was blood. The receptors shown here come from a man aged 18 to 30 with Graves' hyperthyroidism.

This chain links TRBV6-1 with TRBJ1-5; the D is unclear. Germline V lookup: CDR1 MNHNS, CDR2 SASEGT. Trimming took 3 bases from V and 0 from J, leaving 6 bases between them. The CDR3 has 14 amino acids. The CDR3 DNA reads as TGTGCCAGCAGTGAGCGGTATAGCAATCAGCCCCAGCATTTT. This sequence encodes CASSERYSNQPQHF.

In regard to this clonotype: A read error may produce the germline difference seen at one junction end. V usage is TRBV5-1 and J usage is TRBJ2-7, with D hard to call. Germline CDR1 is SGHRS and CDR2 is YFSETQ. The CDR3 totals 15 residues. The CDR3 sequence: CTSRNNPGRSYEQYF. CDR3 in DNA: TGCACCAGCAGAAACAACCCGGGCCGCTCCTACGAGCAGTACTTC.

The chain carries TRBV7-8 and TRBJ2-7, with TRBD1 as a possible D gene (6 bases). The germline V gene encodes CDR1 SGHVS and CDR2 FQNEAQ. The CDR3 covers 15 residues. The germline V and J ends were trimmed by 1 base and 2 bases, with 12 bases remaining between them. As DNA, the CDR3 is TGTGCCAGCAGCTTAGGGGGACCAGGGGCCTACGAGCAGTACTTC. Amino acids: CASSLGGPGAYEQYF.

This clonotype appeared many times. The V and J genes are TRBV20-1 and TRBJ2-3; 9 bases fit TRBD2. V shed 3 bases and J 8 bases; nucleotides not matched to a gene: 12. This CDR3 spans 15 amino acids. Germline CDR1 and CDR2: DFQATT and SNEGSKA (reference sequence). CDR3 amino acids: CSASSIAGGPGTQYF. Here the CDR3 DNA reads TGCAGTGCTAGCTCCATTGCGGGAGGGCCCGGTACGCAGTATTTT.

To note about this clonotype: This may come from a read error, since a much larger clone is one base off. V is TRBV15 and J is TRBJ2-7, with 8 bases lining up with TRBD2. Gene TRBJ2-1 matches the end of the DNA better, so the J call may be wrong. This CDR3 has 14 amino acids. Looked up from germline, CDR1 is LNHNV and CDR2 is YYDKDF (reference sequence). CDR3 region: CATSSREGFYEQFF. The CDR3 coding sequence is TGTGCCACCAGCTCCCGGGAGGGATTCTACGAGCAGTTCTTC.

The CDR3 region has the DNA TGCAGTGCTAGAGATCTTAAGCGGTCCTACGAGCAGTACTTC. This translates into CSARDLKRSYEQYF. V and J are TRBV20-1 and TRBJ2-7; the D gene is possibly TRBD2 (5 bases). This CDR3 is 14 amino acids long. The V and J ends lost 0 bases and 1 base respectively, with 10 bases between them. Germline V gene sequence: CDR1 DFQATT, CDR2 SNEGSKA (reference sequence).

In its sample, this clonotype was seen a few times. V usage is TRBV7-9 and J usage is TRBJ1-5, with D unclear. Between the trimmed V and J ends, which lost 5 bases and 9 bases, there was a span of 8 bases. Germline V gives CDR1 SEHNR, CDR2 FQNEAQ (reference sequence). This CDR3 is built from 11 residues. The CDR3 DNA reads as TGTGCCAGCAGCCTCGATGGGCCCCAGCATTTT. It is translated as CASSLDGPQHF.

This clonotype was seen more than once but under ten times. The V gene is TRBV7-2, the J gene TRBJ1-4; D remains ambiguous. The V gene lost 3 bases and the J gene lost 10 bases, with 21 bases spanning the gap. Germline V gene sequence: CDR1 SGHTA, CDR2 FQGNSA. The CDR3 covers 16 residues. The CDR3 region has the DNA TGTGCCAGCAGCTTCCTTGGAGGGAGCATGGGCGGAAAACTGTTTTTT. This translates into CASSFLGGSMGGKLFF. Based on the CDR3 plus reference TRBV7-2 and TRBJ1-4, the full variable domain is GAGVSQSPSNKVTEKGKDVELRCDPISGHTALYWYRQSLGQGLEFLIYFQGNSAPDKSGLPSDRFSAERTGGSVSTLTIQRTQQEDSAVYLCASSFLGGSMGGKLFFGSGTQLSVL.

The chain links TRBV20-1 to TRBJ2-5, with a possible D match to TRBD2 (6 bases). The germline CDR1 and CDR2 sequences are DFQATT and SNEGSKA (reference sequence). V was shortened by 5 bases and J by 4 bases, with 14 bases between the two germline ends. The CDR3 is 13 amino acids. The CDR3 loop is CSAPKGRGETQYF. Written as DNA, the CDR3 is TGCAGTGCTCCCAAGGGGCGGGGAGAGACCCAGTACTTC.

The sample holds many counts of this clonotype. The chain combines TRBV24-1 with TRBJ1-1; D perhaps matches TRBD1 (6 bases). The CDR3 runs 13 residues. Germline V lookup: CDR1 KGHDR, CDR2 SFDVKD. V was clipped by 2 bases and J by 8 bases, with 11 bases between them. The CDR3 loop is CATSDSDRDEAFF. The CDR3 bases are TGTGCCACCAGTGATTCGGACAGAGACGAAGCTTTCTTT.

The rearrangement uses TRBV24-1 and TRBJ2-3; TRBD2 might be the D (6 bases). Deletions cut 7 bases from V and 4 bases from J, with 8 bases between. CDR3 size: 12 residues. The germline V gene encodes CDR1 KGHDR and CDR2 SFDVKD. DNA for the CDR3: TGTGCCACCAGGGCTAGCGCAGATACGCAGTATTTT. As protein: CATRASADTQYF.

Ten or more counts support this clonotype. Here the CDR3 DNA reads TGTGCCAGCAGTTACTGGGACAAGGAGCAGTACTTC. It specifies CASSYWDKEQYF. This chain joins TRBV6-2 or TRBV6-3 and TRBJ2-7; possible D gene TRBD1, 6 bases. CDR1 and CDR2 (germline): MNHEY, SVGEGT. Trimming pared 1 base from V and 7 bases from J, leaving 8 bases between. CDR3 length: 12 residues.

This clonotype appeared a few times. The CDR3 DNA is TGTGCCATCAGTGAGGGAGGGAAGCATACGCAGTATTTT. Translation: CAISEGGKHTQYF. This chain uses TRBV10-3 with TRBJ2-3; perhaps TRBD2 as D (6 bases). Trimming took off 2 bases at V and 7 bases at J, with 10 bases between the two ends. CDR1 and CDR2 from the germline V gene are ENHRY and SYGVKD. The CDR3 consists of 13 residues.

At least ten counts were recorded for this clonotype. This chain joins TRBV28 and TRBJ1-1; D unresolved. The CDR3 length is 13 residues. The V gene's germline CDR1 is MDHEN and CDR2 SYDVKM. Trimming shortened V by 7 bases and J by 5 bases, and 14 bases separated the two germline ends. CDR3 coding DNA: TGTGCCAGCAAATCTCGAGCAGGAACTGAAGCTTTCTTT. Its protein is CASKSRAGTEAFF.